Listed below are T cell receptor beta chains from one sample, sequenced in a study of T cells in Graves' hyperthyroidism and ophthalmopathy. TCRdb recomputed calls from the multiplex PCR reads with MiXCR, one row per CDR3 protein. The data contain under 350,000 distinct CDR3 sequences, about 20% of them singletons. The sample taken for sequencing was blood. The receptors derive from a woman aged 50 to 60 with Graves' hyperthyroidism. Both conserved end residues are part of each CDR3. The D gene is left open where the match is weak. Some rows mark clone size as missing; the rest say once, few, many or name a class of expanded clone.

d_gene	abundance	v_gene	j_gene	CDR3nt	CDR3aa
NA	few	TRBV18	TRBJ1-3	TGTGCCAGCTCACCACCGGCTTACAGGGCTGGAAACACCATATATTTT	CASSPPAYRAGNTIYF
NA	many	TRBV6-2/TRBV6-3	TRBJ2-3	TGTGCCAGCAGTTACTCGAGGACCGAGATTAGCACAGATACGCAGTATTTT	CASSYSRTEISTDTQYF
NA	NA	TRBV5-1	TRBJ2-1	TGCGCCAGCAGTTCGGTAGGTCTAGGGGAGCCCTACAATGAGCAGTTCTTC	CASSSVGLGEPYNEQFF
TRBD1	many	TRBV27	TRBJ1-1	TGTGCCAGCAGTAAGTCCTACAGGGGGAACACTGAAGCTTTCTTT	CASSKSYRGNTEAFF
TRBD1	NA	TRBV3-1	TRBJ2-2	TGTGCCAGCAGTCTGGGACAGGGGGCCATTGGCGGGGAGCTGTTTTTT	CASSLGQGAIGGELFF
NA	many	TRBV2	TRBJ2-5	TGTGCCAGCAGCCCGGGGGTCCGGGGTACCCAAGAGACCCAGTACTTC	CASSPGVRGTQETQYF
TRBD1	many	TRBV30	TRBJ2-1	TGTGCCTGGGGACAGGTTCAGGCTGAGCAGTTCTTC	CAWGQVQAEQFF
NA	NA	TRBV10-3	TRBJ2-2	TGTGCCATCCAGGGGAGTTCGAACACCGGGGAGCTGTTTTTT	CAIQGSSNTGELFF
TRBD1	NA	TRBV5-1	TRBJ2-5	TGCGCCAGCAGCTCAGGACAGGGGGCGGCTCAGTACTTC	CASSSGQGAAQYF
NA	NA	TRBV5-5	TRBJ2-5	TGTGCCAGCAGCAACCCCCCTGGGGTGGCGGGAGAGACCCAGTACTTC	CASSNPPGVAGETQYF
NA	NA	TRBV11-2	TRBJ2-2	TGTGCCAGCAGCTTAGTTTGGCGGGAAAGCGGGGAGCTGTTTTTT	CASSLVWRESGELFF
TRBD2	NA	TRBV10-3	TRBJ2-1	TGTGCCTCAAAACCGGGACTAGCGGACAATGAGCAGTTCTTC	CASKPGLADNEQFF
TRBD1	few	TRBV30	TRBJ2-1	TGTGCCTGGAGTGTACAGGGGGGCGCGGGTGAGCAGTTCTTC	CAWSVQGGAGEQFF
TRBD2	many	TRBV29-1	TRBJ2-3	TGCAGCGTTGATCCTAGCGGGACAGATACGCAGTATTTT	CSVDPSGTDTQYF
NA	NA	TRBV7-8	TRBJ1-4	TGTGCCAGCAGCTTAGCCCCGGGGCAGTTCGATGAAAAACTGTTTTTT	CASSLAPGQFDEKLFF
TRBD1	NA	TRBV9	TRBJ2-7	TGTGCCAGCAGCGTAGACGGACAGGGAATACACGAGCAGTACTTC	CASSVDGQGIHEQYF
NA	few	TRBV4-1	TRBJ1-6	TGCGCCAGCAGCCAAGATCCAAGTTATAATTCACCCCTCCACTTT	CASSQDPSYNSPLHF
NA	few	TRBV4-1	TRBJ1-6	TGCGCCAGCAGCCAACGCCAGAGTTCACCCCTCCACTTT	CASSQRQSSPLHF
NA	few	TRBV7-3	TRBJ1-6	TGTGCCAGCAGCGCCGAGTCGAATAATTCACCCCTCCACTTT	CASSAESNNSPLHF
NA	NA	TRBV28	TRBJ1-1	TGTGCCAGCAGTTTGGGGGCAGGGATTACTGAAGCTTTCTTT	CASSLGAGITEAFF
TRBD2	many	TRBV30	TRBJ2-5	TGTGCCTGGTCGGCGGGGGATGCCTGGGCCCAGTACTTC	CAWSAGDAWAQYF
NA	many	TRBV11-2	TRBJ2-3	TGTGCCAGCAGCTTAGGGGGTAACTCTTATACGCAGTATTTT	CASSLGGNSYTQYF
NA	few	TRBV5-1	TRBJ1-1	TGCGCCAGCAGCTGGATGACAGGTGGTGGTGGTGAAGCTTTCTTT	CASSWMTGGGGEAFF
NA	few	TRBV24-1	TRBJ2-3	TGTGCCACCAGTGATTTGCAAACAGATACGCAGTATTTT	CATSDLQTDTQYF
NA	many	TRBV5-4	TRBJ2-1	TGTGCCAGCAGCTTGGCCTTGGCAGGGGAAGAGCAGTTCTTC	CASSLALAGEEQFF
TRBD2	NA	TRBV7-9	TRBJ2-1	TGTGCCAGCAAGACTAGCGGGAATTCCAATGAGCAGTTCTTC	CASKTSGNSNEQFF
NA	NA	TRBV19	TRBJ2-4	TGTGCCAGTAGTTGGCTCAGAGGGGGGGCGGAAGACATTCAGTACTTC	CASSWLRGGAEDIQYF
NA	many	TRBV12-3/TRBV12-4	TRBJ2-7	TGTGCCAGCAGTCCGAGTGGAGCCTACGAGCAGTACTTC	CASSPSGAYEQYF